The 29 T cell receptor beta chains reported below all come from one sample, sequenced in a study of blood T cell repertoires in COVID-19. Using immunoSEQ multiplex PCR, the repertoire was profiled, and TCRdb retains in-frame clones only, with some absent. The sample holds 90,000 to 120,000 clones, less than 90% seen once. What was sequenced was peripheral blood. The receptor source for this set is a human donor in a cohort sampled during active COVID-19.

Only a few counts were recorded for this clone. The J gene is TRBJ1-2, the V gene TRBV11-2, with D perhaps matching TRBD1 (5 bases). Per the germline V gene, CDR1 is SGHAT and CDR2 is FQNNGV. Trimming took 1 base from V and 8 from J, leaving 11 bases between them. The CDR3 consists of 13 residues. For the CDR3, the DNA is TGTGCCAGCAGCTTAGGGGGGACTGTCGGCTACACCTTC. This encodes CASSLGGTVGYTF.

The rearrangement joins TRBV7-2 to TRBJ2-1, with D perhaps TRBD2 (6 bases). CDR1 is SGHTA and CDR2 is FQGNSA in the germline V gene. The CDR3 spans 18 residues. The ends were cut back, 1 base at V and 5 bases at J, with 21 bases in the middle. This CDR3 is CASSLGVGQRRANNEQFF. The CDR3 region has the DNA TGTGCCAGCAGCTTAGGGGTGGGCCAACGGAGGGCTAACAATGAGCAGTTCTTC.

This chain uses TRBV5-4 with TRBJ2-2; 8 bases fit TRBD2. The ends lost 4 bases at V and 4 bases at J; junction bases unmatched: 9. The CDR3 sequence is 16 residues long. Germline V lookup: CDR1 SGHNT, CDR2 YYREEE (reference sequence). This CDR3 reads CASSPRTSRFTGELFF. The CDR3 DNA sequence: TGTGCCAGCAGCCCCCGGACTAGCCGATTCACCGGGGAGCTGTTTTTT.

This clone appeared a few times. The chain links TRBV4-1 to TRBJ2-5, with 11 bases fitting TRBD1. Germline lookup yields CDR1 MGHRA and CDR2 YSYEKL. V trimming: 6 bases; J trimming: 5 bases; junction bases outside the gene matches: 5. This CDR3 has 14 amino acids. In nucleotides, the CDR3 is TGCGCCAGCAGGCGGACAGGGGGCTTGGAGACCCAGTACTTC. Amino acids: CASRRTGGLETQYF.

This clone turned up a few times. This sequence joins TRBV27 and TRBJ2-1; 7 nucleotides agree with TRBD1. Germline trimming cut 3 bases from V and 1 base from J; bases unmatched to any gene: 9. Germline CDR1 reads MNHEY; CDR2 reads SMNVEV (reference sequence). The CDR3 covers 17 residues. For the CDR3, the DNA is TGTGCCAGCAGTTTTATTTCAGGGGGTCGGTCCTACAATGAGCAGTTCTTC. This gives the protein CASSFISGGRSYNEQFF.

The chain carries TRBV28 and TRBJ2-1, with 7 bases identical to TRBD1. Germline V gene data show CDR1 as MDHEN and CDR2 as SYDVKM. CDR3 length: 13 residues. V was pared by 3 bases and J by 15 bases, with 11 bases of the junction left unmatched. Here the CDR3 DNA reads TGTGCCAGCAGTTTCCCCCAAGGACAGGTTCGGTTCTTC. Amino acid sequence: CASSFPQGQVRFF. Together with reference TRBV28 and TRBJ2-1, the CDR3 gives the full variable domain: DVKVTQSSRYLVKRTGEKVFLECVQDMDHENMFWYRQDPGLGLRLIYFSYDVKMKEKGDIPEGYSVSREKKERFSLILESASTNQTSMYLCASSFPQGQVRFFGPGTRLTVL.

This clone was seen just once. V usage is TRBV27 and J usage is TRBJ2-3; possibly TRBD2 for D (5 bases). CDR3 length: 15 amino acids. V lost 5 bases and J 0 bases, leaving 12 bases between the germline ends. Germline values: CDR1 MNHEY, CDR2 SMNVEV (reference sequence). The CDR3 protein is CASSSRGTSTDTQYF. CDR3 DNA sequence: TGTGCCAGCAGTAGCCGGGGTACTAGCACAGATACGCAGTATTTT.

The chain carries TRBV19 and TRBJ2-7; D possibly corresponds to TRBD2 (6 bases). Germline V lookup: CDR1 LNHDA, CDR2 SQIVND (reference sequence). V was clipped by 5 bases and J by 3 bases, with 26 bases between them. There are 18 residues in the CDR3. The CDR3 protein is CASSPRTTQGRGVYEQYF. CDR3 sequence (DNA): TGTGCCAGTAGTCCTCGGACTACCCAAGGGCGTGGTGTCTACGAGCAGTACTTC.

The sample holds a few counts of this clone. V is TRBV27 and J is TRBJ1-2; 7 bases map to TRBD1. CDR1 and CDR2 (germline): MNHEY, SMNVEV (reference sequence). This CDR3 has 14 amino acids. The ends lost 6 bases at V and 10 bases at J; junction bases unmatched: 14. The chain's CDR3 is CASRTLTGPLPYTF. The CDR3 DNA follows: TGTGCCAGCAGGACCCTGACAGGGCCCCTTCCCTACACCTTC.

The V and J genes are TRBV30 and TRBJ1-4, with 7 nucleotides matching TRBD1. The ends lost 3 bases at V and 8 bases at J; junction bases unmatched: 9. There are 14 residues in the CDR3. Germline lookup yields CDR1 GTSNPN and CDR2 SVGIG (reference sequence). CDR3 sequence: CAWSPGQIGEKLFF. As DNA, the CDR3 is TGTGCCTGGAGCCCGGGACAGATTGGAGAAAAACTGTTTTTT. Based on the CDR3 plus reference TRBV30 and TRBJ1-4, the full variable domain is SQTIHQWPATLVQPVGSPLSLECTVEGTSNPNLYWYRQAAGRGLQLLFYSVGIGQISSEVPQNLSASRPQDRQFILSSKKLLLSDSGFYLCAWSPGQIGEKLFFGSGTQLSVL.

The CDR3 spells CASSRGTTGANVLTF. For the CDR3, the DNA is TGCGCCAGCAGCCGCGGGACTACTGGGGCCAACGTCCTGACTTTC. This sequence joins TRBV4-3 and TRBJ2-6; 7 positions match TRBD2. Trimming at V came to 4 bases and at J to 2 bases, leaving 2 bases not matched to a gene. Per the germline V gene, CDR1 is LGHNA and CDR2 is YSLEER. CDR3 size: 15 residues.

This clone occurred a few times. CDR3 sequence (DNA): TGCGCCAGCAGCCACCAGGGACAGGGGAACACTGAAGCTTTCTTT. It codes for CASSHQGQGNTEAFF. The chain combines TRBV5-1 with TRBJ1-1; 9 nucleotides align to TRBD1. Germline values: CDR1 SGHRS, CDR2 YFSETQ. With V trimmed by 4 bases and J by 1 base, 5 bases remained unmatched. The CDR3 spans 15 residues.

This clone was counted once. This may arise from a read error, as a much more abundant clone is one base away. This chain links TRBV7-2 with TRBJ1-1, with D hard to call. V lost 5 bases, J lost 1 base, and 8 bases lay in between. The germline V gene encodes CDR1 SGHTA and CDR2 FQGNSA. The CDR3 is 13 amino acids. CDR3 sequence: CASSQYKNTEAFF. In nucleotides, the CDR3 is TGTGCCAGCAGCCAATACAAGAACACTGAAGCTTTCTTT.

The chain links TRBV30 to TRBJ1-4; 8 nucleotides agree with TRBD1. The V segment lost 3 bases and the J segment 7 bases; nucleotides outside the gene matches: 7. Germline V gives CDR1 GTSNPN, CDR2 SVGIG (reference sequence). The CDR3 is 14 amino acids. The CDR3 reads CAWRDRGFGEKLFF. CDR3 nucleotide sequence: TGTGCCTGGAGAGACAGGGGATTTGGTGAAAAACTGTTTTTT.

The chain uses TRBV9 and TRBJ2-5; 14 bases fit TRBD2. In germline, CDR1 is SGDLS, CDR2 YYNGEE. Losses at the gene ends were 4 bases for V and 5 bases for J; bases not matched to a gene: 16. CDR3 length equals 19 residues. This CDR3 is CASSPDPGLAGEMKETQYF. For the CDR3, the DNA is TGTGCCAGCAGCCCAGACCCGGGACTAGCGGGAGAGATGAAGGAGACCCAGTACTTC.

The chain is built from TRBV24-1 and TRBJ2-1; 16 bases align to TRBD2. J lost 3 bases, V lost 11 bases, and 12 bases had no gene match. In germline, CDR1 is KGHDR, CDR2 SFDVKD. The CDR3 covers 18 residues. The CDR3 spells CAISSGLAGGPGYNEQFF. CDR3 DNA sequence: TGTGCCATCTCCTCGGGACTAGCGGGAGGGCCGGGCTACAATGAGCAGTTCTTC.

This chain connects TRBV7-2 to TRBJ2-2; 9 positions match TRBD2. Germline V gene data show CDR1 as SGHTA and CDR2 as FQGNSA. This CDR3 is 16 amino acids long. V lost 2 bases to trimming and J lost 5 bases; unmatched junction nucleotides: 6. CDR3 in amino acids: CASSLLAGAGTGELFF. The CDR3 region has the DNA TGTGCCAGCAGCTTATTAGCGGGAGCGGGGACCGGGGAGCTGTTTTTT.

The chain employs TRBV9 and TRBJ1-1; D may be TRBD1 (6 bases). The V gene's germline CDR1 is SGDLS and CDR2 YYNGEE. V lost 4 bases and J 4 bases, leaving 14 bases between the germline ends. This CDR3 has 14 residues. The CDR3 coding sequence is TGTGCCAGCAGCTCTACAGGGTTAGGCACTGAAGCTTTCTTT. This translates into CASSSTGLGTEAFF.

The chain's CDR3 is CASSADSEGYNEQFF. CDR3 coding DNA: TGTGCCAGCAGCGCGGACAGCGAGGGGTACAATGAGCAGTTCTTC. The chain has TRBV5-7 and TRBJ2-1; maybe TRBD1 (6 bases). Being an ORF, TRBV5-7 has a function that is uncertain. Deletions cut 4 bases from V and 4 bases from J, with 15 bases between. The CDR3 totals 15 residues.

The chain uses TRBV7-9 and TRBJ2-1; possibly TRBD2 for D (5 bases). V lost 2 bases to trimming and J lost 0 bases, with 14 bases between them. The CDR3 covers 17 residues. The germline V gene encodes CDR1 SEHNR and CDR2 FQNEAQ (reference sequence). Here the CDR3 DNA reads TGTGCCAGCAGCTTATCGGGTCCGGGGAGCTCCTACAATGAGCAGTTCTTC. Residues: CASSLSGPGSSYNEQFF.

This chain links TRBV3-1 (or the pseudogene TRBV3-2) with TRBJ2-2; 12 nucleotides align to TRBD2. The trim removed 4 bases at V and 0 bases at J, leaving 9 bases unmatched. Germline V gene sequence: CDR1 LGHDT, CDR2 YNNKEL (reference sequence). CDR3 length equals 19 residues. The CDR3 is CASSRYLAGGVSNTGELFF. The CDR3 DNA reads as TGTGCCAGCAGCCGTTATCTAGCGGGGGGGGTTTCGAACACCGGGGAGCTGTTTTTT.

The chain links TRBV10-3 to TRBJ1-2; D is unresolved. Trimming left V 5 bases short and J 6 bases short, with 13 bases between. Germline V gene sequence: CDR1 ENHRY, CDR2 SYGVKD. The CDR3 consists of 13 residues. CDR3 sequence reads: CAISTTAMDGYTF. DNA for the CDR3: TGTGCCATCAGTACGACTGCTATGGATGGCTACACCTTC.

This clone was seen more than once but under ten times. The gene calls are TRBV7-2 and TRBJ1-5; no definite D call. V was trimmed by 2 bases and J by 0 bases, leaving 11 bases between them. From germline, CDR1 is SGHTA and CDR2 FQGNSA. The CDR3 covers 16 residues. CDR3 in amino acids: CASSLSGLHSNQPQHF. In DNA, the CDR3 is TGTGCCAGCAGCTTATCTGGGCTCCATAGCAATCAGCCCCAGCATTTT.

The gene calls are TRBV4-1 and TRBJ2-3; D is ambiguous. Germline loops: CDR1 MGHRA, CDR2 YSYEKL. The V gene lost 4 bases and the J gene lost 1 base, with 9 bases spanning the gap. The CDR3 runs 14 residues. Written as DNA, the CDR3 is TGCGCCAGCAGCCGCCGACAAGGCACAGATACGCAGTATTTT. This encodes CASSRRQGTDTQYF.

The V and J genes are TRBV15 and TRBJ1-2; perhaps TRBD1 as D (5 bases). V was pared by 3 bases and J by 6 bases, with 20 bases between. The CDR3 has 16 amino acids. Germline CDR1 is LNHNV and CDR2 is YYDKDF (reference sequence). The CDR3 DNA is TGTGCCACCAGCAGTTCCGGCAGGGCGGCGTTGGATGGCTACACCTTC. It codes for CATSSSGRAALDGYTF. The complete variable domain, with remaining parts taken from reference TRBV15 and TRBJ1-2, reads DAMVIQNPRYQVTQFGKPVTLSCSQTLNHNVMYWYQQKSSQAPKLLFHYYDKDFNNEADTPDNFQSRRPNTSFCFLDIRSPGLGDTAMYLCATSSSGRAALDGYTFGSGTRLTVV.

The rearrangement uses TRBV28 and TRBJ2-7, with 8 bases identical to TRBD1. The CDR3 runs 16 residues. Losses at the gene ends were 5 bases for V and 0 bases for J; bases not matched to a gene: 9. Germline lookup yields CDR1 MDHEN and CDR2 SYDVKM. CDR3 in amino acids: CASSLLGQGGSYEQYF. For the CDR3, the DNA is TGTGCCAGCAGTCTCCTTGGACAGGGTGGCTCCTACGAGCAGTACTTC.

The table lists this clone with a count of one. This sequence joins TRBV24-1 and TRBJ2-1, with 9 bases fitting TRBD2. The CDR3 totals 16 residues. Germline CDR1 KGHDR, CDR2 SFDVKD. J was trimmed by 6 bases and V by 4 bases; bases with no gene match: 9. The CDR3 DNA reads TGTGCCACCAGTGACCAAGTAGCGGGAGCAAGCAATGAGCAGTTCTTC. Translating it yields CATSDQVAGASNEQFF.

The J gene is TRBJ2-7, the V gene TRBV9; no firm D call. V shed 0 bases and J shed 6 bases, with 10 bases lying between them. Germline V gene lookup returns CDR1 SGDLS and CDR2 YYNGEE. This CDR3 comprises 13 residues. The CDR3 DNA sequence: TGTGCCAGCAGCGTAGATGTGACTTCCGAGCAGTACTTC. Translated: CASSVDVTSEQYF.

This sequence joins TRBV24-1 and TRBJ2-5, with 9 positions matching TRBD2. The germline CDR1 and CDR2 sequences are KGHDR and SFDVKD. V lost 5 bases, J lost 4 bases, and 13 bases stayed unmatched. The CDR3 consists of 17 residues. The CDR3 sequence is CATSGNAREGLGETQYF. The CDR3 DNA is TGTGCCACCAGTGGAAACGCGCGGGAGGGCCTCGGAGAGACCCAGTACTTC.